The 22 T cell receptor beta chains below come from one sample, sequenced in a study of T cell changes during pregnancy in multiple sclerosis. Libraries were prepared by immunoSEQ multiplex PCR; TCRdb keeps only in-frame clonotypes and omits some of them. This table holds about 110,000 clones, approximately 90% found once. The source material was peripheral blood, sampled in the third trimester of pregnancy. These receptors all come from a female donor with multiple sclerosis, enrolled in a pregnancy study.

This clone was seen once. The J gene is TRBJ1-5, the V gene TRBV27; 10 positions agree with TRBD1. V trimming: 4 bases; J trimming: 7 bases; junction bases outside the gene matches: 7. Germline-derived CDR1 and CDR2 are MNHEY and SMNVEV (reference sequence). The CDR3 has 15 residues. The chain's CDR3 is CASSWGQGLWQPQHF. The CDR3 DNA reads TGTGCCAGCAGTTGGGGACAGGGGTTGTGGCAGCCCCAGCATTTT.

J is TRBJ2-7 and V is TRBV5-1, with D unresolved. The CDR3 covers 13 residues. Germline V gene lookup returns CDR1 SGHRS and CDR2 YFSETQ. V was pared by 0 bases and J by 3 bases, with 7 bases between. Here the CDR3 DNA reads TGCGCCAGCAGCTTGGCCTCCTTCTACGAGCAGTACTTC. This sequence encodes CASSLASFYEQYF. Full variable domain (remainder filled in from reference TRBV5-1 and TRBJ2-7): KAGVTQTPRYLIKTRGQQVTLSCSPISGHRSVSWYQQTPGQGLQFLFEYFSETQRNKGNFPGRFSGRQFSNSRSEMNVSTLELGDSALYLCASSLASFYEQYFGPGTRLTVT.

The rearrangement uses TRBV5-1 and TRBJ2-5, with D perhaps matching TRBD2 (5 bases). CDR3 length equals 13 residues. V gave up 3 bases and J gave up 5 bases, with 11 bases separating them. Germline assignment: CDR1 SGHRS and CDR2 YFSETQ. The CDR3 here is CASSSVWEETQYF. The CDR3 DNA is TGCGCCAGCAGCTCCGTATGGGAGGAGACCCAGTACTTC.

This sequence joins TRBV20-1 and TRBJ2-1; D unclear. Germline V gives CDR1 DFQATT, CDR2 SNEGSKA (reference sequence). V lost 2 bases, J lost 10 bases, and 9 bases lay in between. This CDR3 region has 11 residues. The CDR3 here is CSARSGPEQFF. The CDR3 DNA follows: TGCAGTGCTAGATCTGGGCCGGAGCAGTTCTTC.

As to this clone: An end of the junction differs from the germline gene, which may be a read error. The chain uses TRBV7-9 and TRBJ2-2; possibly TRBD2 for D (5 bases). The CDR3 sequence is 13 residues long. Germline lookup yields CDR1 SEHNR and CDR2 FQNEAQ (reference sequence). DNA for the CDR3: TGTGCCAGCAGCTTAGTTCTCATGGAGGAGGTGTTTTTT. This codes for CASSLVLMEEVFF.

This clone appeared once. This sequence joins TRBV9 and TRBJ2-5; 8 nucleotides agree with TRBD2. The trim removed 3 bases at V and 4 bases at J, leaving 8 bases unmatched. Germline V gene sequence: CDR1 SGDLS, CDR2 YYNGEE. The CDR3 runs 15 residues. CDR3 bases: TGTGCCAGCAGCGACGGGGGGGCCAGGAGAGAGACCCAGTACTTC. Protein sequence: CASSDGGARRETQYF.

The chain couples TRBV5-3 to TRBJ1-2; D remains unclear. TRBV5-3 is noted as an ORF with a role that remains uncertain. CDR3 size: 12 residues. The V end lost 6 bases, the J end lost 4 bases, and 10 bases lay between the germline ends. The CDR3 loop is CARTQESYGYTF. The CDR3 DNA is TGTGCCAGAACCCAGGAATCCTATGGCTACACCTTC.

The V call is TRBV19, the J call TRBJ1-4; D call uncertain. The CDR3 runs to 15 residues. Between the trimmed V and J ends, which lost 7 bases and 7 bases, there was a span of 19 bases. Looked up from germline, CDR1 is LNHDA and CDR2 is SQIVND (reference sequence). In nucleotides, the CDR3 is TGTGCCAGTACCACCCTCGGAGGGTATCGTGAAAAACTGTTTTTT. Its translation is CASTTLGGYREKLFF.

The chain has TRBV4-1 and TRBJ2-7; D may be TRBD2 (5 bases). The CDR3 has 15 amino acids. Looked up from germline, CDR1 is MGHRA and CDR2 is YSYEKL. Trimming pared 4 bases from V and 0 bases from J, leaving 13 bases between. In nucleotides, the CDR3 is TGCGCCAGCAGCCCCGGAAAGGGAGCCTCCTACGAGCAGTACTTC. Its translation is CASSPGKGASYEQYF.

The chain joins TRBV27 to TRBJ2-5, with TRBD1 matching over 7 bases. CDR1 is MNHEY, CDR2 SMNVEV, per germline (reference sequence). CDR3 length equals 14 residues. J was trimmed by 5 bases and V by 3 bases; bases with no gene match: 6. The CDR3 loop reads CASSFGQAGETQYF. The CDR3 DNA sequence: TGTGCCAGCAGTTTCGGACAGGCTGGGGAGACCCAGTACTTC.

The chain joins TRBV7-9 to TRBJ2-5; TRBD2 matches 7 bases. CDR1 SEHNR and CDR2 FQNEAQ come from the germline V gene (reference sequence). There are 15 residues in the CDR3. V lost 1 base to trimming and J lost 2 bases; unmatched junction nucleotides: 4. The CDR3 here is CASSLGDYDQETQYF. As DNA, the CDR3 is TGTGCCAGCAGCTTAGGGGACTACGATCAAGAGACCCAGTACTTC.

The gene calls are TRBV7-8 and TRBJ2-3, with D possibly being TRBD2 (5 bases). This CDR3 spans 15 amino acids. V was shortened by 1 base and J by 2 bases, with 10 bases between the two germline ends. CDR1 and CDR2 (germline): SGHVS, FQNEAQ. In DNA form, the CDR3 reads TGTGCCAGCAGCTTAGTAGAGGGAAACACAGATACGCAGTATTTT. Encoded protein: CASSLVEGNTDTQYF.

The rearrangement uses TRBV4-1 and TRBJ2-3; 15 bases agree with TRBD2. The CDR3 totals 18 residues. V was clipped by 2 bases and J by 1 base; unmatched bases: 4. Germline CDR1 is MGHRA and CDR2 is YSYEKL. CDR3: CASSQKGLAGGRTDTQYF. DNA for the CDR3: TGCGCCAGCAGCCAAAAGGGACTAGCGGGAGGACGCACAGATACGCAGTATTTT.

This sequence joins TRBV7-9 and TRBJ2-7; 11 bases fit TRBD2. V gave up 2 bases and J gave up 10 bases; unmatched junction bases: 10. The germline CDR1 and CDR2 sequences are SEHNR and FQNEAQ (reference sequence). The CDR3 sequence is 15 residues long. DNA of the CDR3: TGTGCCAGCAGCTTACTAGCGGGAGGTCAGGAGGCACAGTACTTC. Translation gives CASSLLAGGQEAQYF.

The rearrangement links TRBV5-1 to TRBJ2-2; D possibly corresponds to TRBD1 (6 bases). The V end lost 0 bases, the J end lost 4 bases, and 13 bases lay between the germline ends. Germline CDR1 reads SGHRS; CDR2 reads YFSETQ. The CDR3 contains 16 residues. The CDR3 DNA reads TGCGCCAGCAGCTTGGCCAACAGGGTCGGCACCGGGGAGCTGTTTTTT. Translation gives CASSLANRVGTGELFF.

This clone was seen a single time. The V call is TRBV7-8, the J call TRBJ2-7, with 7 bases lining up with TRBD1. CDR1 and CDR2 from the germline V gene are SGHVS and FQNEAQ. The CDR3 has 12 residues. V dropped 3 bases and J dropped 4; count of bases not matched to a gene: 0. In nucleotides, the CDR3 is TGTGCCAGCAGCTTCAGGGGGTACGAGCAGTACTTC. It encodes CASSFRGYEQYF.

The chain has TRBV5-6 and TRBJ2-7; D perhaps matches TRBD2 (5 bases). The CDR3 contains 15 residues. Germline values: CDR1 SGHDT, CDR2 YYEEEE. Trimming removed 4 bases at V and 3 bases at J, with 17 bases between. CDR3 bases: TGTGCCAGCAGCCCCGGACTCACAACCTTCTACGAGCAGTACTTC. As protein: CASSPGLTTFYEQYF.

The J gene is TRBJ2-3, the V gene TRBV21-1; the table assigns TRBD2, which was not confirmed against the DNA. TRBV21-1 is labeled a pseudogene. The CDR3 length is 16 residues. This CDR3 is CASSKERRNDADTQYF. CDR3 in DNA: TGTGCCAGCAGCAAAGAGCGACGAAATGACGCAGATACGCAGTATTTT.

This chain joins TRBV21-1 and TRBJ2-1; TRBD1 is the table's D call, not checked against the DNA. TRBV21-1 is tagged as a pseudogene. The CDR3 is 17 residues long. DNA for the CDR3: TGTGCCAGCAGCAAAGGGACACACCCTGGGCAGGAAAGTGAGCAGTTCTTC. Encoded protein: CASSKGTHPGQESEQFF.

V is TRBV5-1 and J is TRBJ1-3; D might be TRBD1 (5 bases). The CDR3 length is 18 residues. V lost 0 bases and J 0 bases, leaving 16 bases between the germline ends. From germline, CDR1 is SGHRS and CDR2 YFSETQ. CDR3 residues: CASSLESGGSSSGNTIYF. The CDR3 nucleotides are TGCGCCAGCAGCTTGGAATCGGGGGGATCCTCCTCTGGAAACACCATATATTTT.

This sequence joins TRBV6-5 and TRBJ1-1; tentative D call: TRBD1 (6 bases). This CDR3 contains 14 residues. V was pared by 6 bases and J by 5 bases, with 16 bases between. Germline CDR1 MNHEY, CDR2 SVGAGI. The CDR3 nucleotides are TGTGCCAGCAGGGTCCAGGGGAGGGGTACTGAAGCTTTCTTT. This encodes CASRVQGRGTEAFF.

V usage is TRBV7-2 and J usage is TRBJ1-3, with D uncertain. V was shortened by 5 bases and J by 5 bases, with 13 bases between the two germline ends. Germline assignment: CDR1 SGHTA and CDR2 FQGNSA. CDR3 length equals 14 residues. CDR3 DNA: TGTGCCAGCAGCCCGACACGGACTAGAAACACCATATATTTT. This translates into CASSPTRTRNTIYF.